A single sample is the source of the 7 T cell receptor beta chains below, sequenced in a study of T-cell reconstitution after alpha-beta-depleted transplantation in children. Unique molecular identifiers were incorporated when the TCRbeta library was constructed. From the PCR reads, TCRdb called clonotypes with MiXCR, one entry per CDR3 protein. The data hold hundreds of thousands of distinct CDR3 sequences, with around 9.5% observed a single time. Specimen: PBMCs from the stem cell graft donor, collected from the stem cell graft. The receptor source for this set is a human donor who donated a stem cell graft to a child with acute lymphoblastic leukemia.

This clonotype has a handful of counts. The V gene is TRBV7-2, the J gene TRBJ2-3, with D uncertain. This CDR3 region has 16 residues. Germline lookup yields CDR1 SGHTA and CDR2 FQGNSA. V lost 2 bases, J lost 6 bases, and 18 bases lay in between. The CDR3 DNA follows: TGTGCCAGCAGCTTACCTCCGGGCCTTCCCCGGGATACGCAGTATTTT. Amino acids: CASSLPPGLPRDTQYF.

This clonotype occurred many times. The DNA of the CDR3 is TGTGCCAGCAGCTTAAGGGGACAGTCCACCTCGGATACGCAGTATTTT. It translates to CASSLRGQSTSDTQYF. The chain links TRBV7-9 to TRBJ2-3, with 7 bases fitting TRBD1. Germline CDR1 and CDR2: SEHNR and FQNEAQ (reference sequence). V trimming: 2 bases; J trimming: 6 bases; junction bases outside the gene matches: 11. This CDR3 comprises 16 residues. Variable domain in full (rest from reference TRBV7-9 and TRBJ2-3): DTGVSQNPRHKITKRGQNVTFRCDPISEHNRLYWYRQTLGQGPEFLTYFQNEAQLEKSRLLSDRFSAERPKGSFSTLEIQRTEQGDSAMYLCASSLRGQSTSDTQYFGPGTRLTVL.

This clonotype was seen a few times. The V gene is TRBV3-1, the J gene TRBJ2-2; 9 nucleotides align to TRBD1. This CDR3 spans 16 amino acids. Germline-derived CDR1 and CDR2 are LGHDT and YNNKEL (reference sequence). Losses at the gene ends were 1 base for V and 4 bases for J; bases not matched to a gene: 4. The CDR3 nucleotides are TGTGCCAGCAGCCAAGTACAGGGGGCCGGCACCGGGGAGCTGTTTTTT. This translates into CASSQVQGAGTGELFF.

A few counts support this clonotype. The chain is built from TRBV5-4 and TRBJ2-5; 10 bases fit TRBD2. Per the germline V gene, CDR1 is SGHNT and CDR2 is YYREEE (reference sequence). The CDR3 sequence is 17 residues long. The V and J ends lost 0 bases and 3 bases, in that order; junction bases with no gene match: 8. The CDR3 DNA sequence: TGTGCCAGCAGCTTGGCCGAAGTAGCGGGGGGAAAAGAGACCCAGTACTTC. This codes for CASSLAEVAGGKETQYF.

This clonotype was seen only once. The chain has TRBV5-1 and TRBJ2-5; D might be TRBD1 or TRBD2, each matching 5 bases. This CDR3 region has 14 residues. V lost 4 bases to trimming and J lost 1 base, with 11 bases between them. The V gene's germline CDR1 is SGHRS and CDR2 YFSETQ. CDR3 protein: CASSGRDGQETQYF. As DNA, the CDR3 is TGCGCCAGCAGCGGACGGGACGGCCAAGAGACCCAGTACTTC.

This clonotype was counted a few times. The J gene is TRBJ1-2, the V gene TRBV5-1; 7 bases fit TRBD1. CDR3 length: 12 residues. With 0 bases clipped from V and 7 bases from J, the junction kept 0 bases outside the gene matches. Germline CDR1 reads SGHRS; CDR2 reads YFSETQ. DNA of the CDR3: TGCGCCAGCAGCTTGGGGACAGGTGGCTACACCTTC. Translated, it gives CASSLGTGGYTF.

The J gene is TRBJ2-2, the V gene TRBV12-3 or TRBV12-4, with D unclear. V dropped 7 bases and J dropped 6 bases, with 12 bases sitting between them. This CDR3 comprises 13 residues. The CDR3 DNA sequence: TGTGCCAGCATTAAGGACCAGGCCGGGGAGCTGTTTTTT. It encodes CASIKDQAGELFF.